This TCR beta chain was sequenced during a study of blood T cell repertoires in COVID-19 (dated by TCRdb to about 2020). Regarding the study in general: Samples from collaborators originated in the United States, Italy and Spain and spanned both the acute and convalescent phases of COVID-19. The material from the prospective study consisted of cDNA or gDNA derived from T cells, B-cell-depleted T cells, or PBMCs. Deeply sampled blood TCRbeta repertoires from subjects exposed to, actively infected with, or recovered from COVID-19 were included in the dataset. A freely available public database, intended as a resource for researchers studying the immune response to SARS-CoV-2, is where the repertoires were released. Samples were obtained from the ongoing ImmuneRACE study (first 160 participants) and from 1,254 subjects provided by 6 global collaborators. Nearly every sample came with metadata listing a de-identified subject ID, COVID-19 status, age in years and sex. Where available, HLA class I and class II types were obtained from metadata supplied by the sample provider rather than from assay-based typing.

TCRbeta CDR3 regions were amplified from genomic DNA using the immunoSEQ Assay, a bias-controlled multiplex PCR. On the study's bioinformatics: The number of nucleated cells in each sample was estimated from the amplification of reference gene primers within the assay. Sequence reads were collapsed and filtered to measure the absolute abundance of every unique TCRbeta CDR3 rearrangement. For each sample, productive Simpson clonality was calculated by taking the square root of Simpson's diversity index across productive rearrangements. TCRdb retrieved this table from immuneACCESS and kept in-frame rearrangements only. Not all clones are present; in checked studies, unresolved V genes account for under half, and no reason is known for the remainder. V, J and clone size are those of that table, while D and trimming were read from the DNA. For this sample there are approximately 160,000 clones; 76% appear just once. Clones ranked in the top ten supply approximately 3.7% of the sample.

A note on this clone: Its antigen has not been determined. Base-call qualities are not available, and no considerably larger clone is one nucleotide away.

The collaborating institutions used their own protocols to collect whole blood in K2EDTA tubes. For TCRbeta analysis, collaborators shipped samples as frozen whole blood, isolated PBMCs, or DNA extracted from either of those sample types. V is pared back by 4 bases and J by 2 bases, with 11 bases lying between the germline termini. CDR1 SQVTM and CDR2 ANQGSEA are derived from the germline V gene. From its cysteine to its phenylalanine, the CDR3 spans 13 amino acids. Kept here is only the CDR3 DNA, which spans 39 bases and is read in frame from base 1. Overall results and qualifications from the work: The quantity of clinical and demographic metadata differed by source and by participant and was supplied without curation.

The receptor was isolated from a woman aged 80 or over with acute or convalescent COVID-19. The sequence joins TRBV29-1 to TRBJ1-1; the D gene lacks a confident call. The sequenced sample was peripheral blood. The CDR3 here reads CSVGEGPNTEAFF. The DNA sequence is TGCAGCGTTGGTGAGGGTCCTAACACTGAAGCTTTCTTT. Full variable domain (CDR3 extended with the reference TRBV29-1 and TRBJ1-1 proteins): SAVISQKPSRDICQRGTSLTIQCQVDSQVTMMFWYRQQPGQSLTLIATANQGSEATYESGFVIDKFPISRPNLTFSTLTVSNMSPEDSSIYLCSVGEGPNTEAFFGQGTRLTVV.